The next 3 T cell receptor beta chains were all read from a single sample in a study of cytomegalovirus exposure and HLA in healthy donors. The primer mix had 60 Vbeta and 13 Jbeta primers. TCRdb's copy holds only in-frame clones and misses some; the assay was immunoSEQ multiplex PCR. The data hold about 160,000 clones, with 70% to 90% observed a single time. The sequencing input was PBMCs. These TCRs come from a woman aged 18 to 35 in good health and CMV-seronegative.

CDR3 DNA: TGTGCCAGCAGCGCCGGGACTAGGGACAATGAGCAGTTCTTC. Translation gives CASSAGTRDNEQFF. The rearrangement links TRBV7-9 to TRBJ2-1, with 8 bases aligning to TRBD2. V dropped 5 bases and J dropped 5; count of bases not matched to a gene: 5. Germline-derived CDR1 and CDR2 are SEHNR and FQNEAQ (reference sequence). The CDR3 sequence is 14 residues long.

The chain employs TRBV11-2 and TRBJ2-5, with D uncertain. The germline gives CDR1 SGHAT, CDR2 FQNNGV. With 6 bases removed from V and 1 base from J, the gap between germline ends came to 9 bases. The CDR3 sequence is 13 residues long. CDR3 in DNA: TGTGCCAGCAGTAAGCTTCCCCAAGAGACCCAGTACTTC. Protein product: CASSKLPQETQYF.

The CDR3 nucleotides are TGCGCCAGCAGCCTAGGACAAGGCGGGGAGCTGTTTTTT. This gives the protein CASSLGQGGELFF. The rearrangement links TRBV5-1 to TRBJ2-2, with D maybe TRBD1 (5 bases). V gave up 4 bases and J gave up 7 bases, with 11 bases separating them. Germline CDR1 SGHRS, CDR2 YFSETQ. The CDR3 length is 13 residues.